This T cell receptor (beta chain) appears in the sequencing data of a study of shared clonotypes between healthy human individuals. This clone was detected a few times. This CDR3 has 15 residues. The germline gives CDR1 SGHDT, CDR2 YYEEEE. With 2 bases removed from V and 4 bases from J, the gap between germline ends came to 15 bases. TCRdb's table, derived via immunoSEQ multiplex PCR, lists solely in-frame clones and lacks some. The sample has 100,000 or so clones, over 40% seen once. Sequencing was performed on PBMCs. This sequence originates from a woman aged 40 to 55 in good health. Some clones in this sample may be carry-over from other donors' samples. This chain uses TRBV5-6 with TRBJ1-2, with D possibly being TRBD1 (5 bases). The CDR3 region is CASSFGSGVGYGYTF. CDR3 DNA sequence: TGTGCCAGCAGCTTTGGGTCGGGGGTAGGCTATGGCTACACCTTC. The full variable domain, its missing parts supplied by reference TRBV5-6 and TRBJ1-2, is DAGVTQSPTHLIKTRGQQVTLRCSPKSGHDTVSWYQQALGQGPQFIFQYYEEEERQRGNFPDRFSGHQFPNYSSELNVNALLLGDSALYLCASSFGSGVGYGYTFGSGTRLTVV.